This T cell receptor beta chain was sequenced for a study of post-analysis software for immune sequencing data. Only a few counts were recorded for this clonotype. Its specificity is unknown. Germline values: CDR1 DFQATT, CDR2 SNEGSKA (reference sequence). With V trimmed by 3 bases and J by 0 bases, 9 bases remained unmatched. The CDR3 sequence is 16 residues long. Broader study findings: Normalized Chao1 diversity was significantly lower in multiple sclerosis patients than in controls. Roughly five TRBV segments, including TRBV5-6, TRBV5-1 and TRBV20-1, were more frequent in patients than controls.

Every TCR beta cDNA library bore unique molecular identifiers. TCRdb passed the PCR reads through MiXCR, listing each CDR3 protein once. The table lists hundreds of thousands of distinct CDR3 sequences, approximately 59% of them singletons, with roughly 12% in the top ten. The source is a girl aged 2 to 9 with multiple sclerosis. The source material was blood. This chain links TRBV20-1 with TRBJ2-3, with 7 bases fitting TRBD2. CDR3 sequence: CSAREPSGTSTDTQYF. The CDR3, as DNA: TGCAGTGCTAGGGAACCAAGCGGGACTAGCACAGATACGCAGTATTTT.